The 22 T cell receptor beta chains below all came from one sample that was sequenced in a study of molecular identifiers for immune sequencing clone quantification. TCRdb re-derived calls from the PCR reads in MiXCR, one entry per CDR3 protein. The sample holds around 480,000 distinct CDR3 sequences, about a quarter seen once. Material for sequencing was naive CD8+ T cells from blood, with Jurkat cell RNA spiked in. Subset here: FACS-sorted CD8+CD4-CCR7+CD45RA+ naive T cells. These receptors originate from a human donor in good health. Some libraries in this study had Jurkat cell RNA spiked in.

The chain carries TRBV28 and TRBJ1-5; D unresolved. From germline, CDR1 is MDHEN and CDR2 SYDVKM. V shed 8 bases and J shed 2 bases, with 10 bases lying between them. The CDR3 has 13 amino acids. The CDR3 region is CASEDAGNQPQHF. The CDR3 DNA sequence: TGTGCCAGCGAAGATGCTGGCAATCAGCCCCAGCATTTT.

This clonotype has more than one count but fewer than ten. This chain joins TRBV3-1 and TRBJ2-7; 8 bases align to TRBD1. This CDR3 contains 14 residues. V shed 4 bases and J 0 bases; nucleotides not matched to a gene: 2. The V gene's germline CDR1 is LGHDT and CDR2 YNNKEL (reference sequence). This chain's CDR3 is CASSRTGSSYEQYF. The CDR3 DNA reads as TGTGCCAGCAGCCGGACAGGGAGCTCCTACGAGCAGTACTTC.

The chain links TRBV7-2 to TRBJ2-7; 12 positions agree with TRBD1. Trimming at V came to 5 bases and at J to 7 bases, leaving 6 bases not matched to a gene. The germline gives CDR1 SGHTA, CDR2 FQGNSA. The CDR3 covers 14 residues. The CDR3 reads CASSPPGQGAEQYF. In DNA, the CDR3 is TGTGCCAGCAGCCCTCCGGGACAGGGGGCTGAGCAGTACTTC. Full variable domain (missing parts from reference TRBV7-2 and TRBJ2-7): GAGVSQSPSNKVTEKGKDVELRCDPISGHTALYWYRQSLGQGLEFLIYFQGNSAPDKSGLPSDRFSAERTGGSVSTLTIQRTQQEDSAVYLCASSPPGQGAEQYFGPGTRLTVT.

This clonotype came up many times. The chain combines TRBV30 with TRBJ2-3; D remains ambiguous. V was cut by 3 bases and J by 3 bases, with 10 bases left in between. CDR3 length equals 13 residues. CDR1 is GTSNPN, CDR2 SVGIG, per germline (reference sequence). CDR3 residues: CAWSTFLTDTQYF. Written as DNA, the CDR3 is TGTGCCTGGAGCACCTTTTTAACAGATACGCAGTATTTT.

In its sample, this clonotype was seen many times. V is TRBV6-5 and J is TRBJ1-4, with D tentatively TRBD1 (5 bases). CDR1 is MNHEY, CDR2 SVGAGI, per germline. The CDR3 has 15 residues. Trimming shortened V by 5 bases and J by 0 bases, and 10 bases separated the two germline ends. This chain's CDR3 is CASSPDSATNEKLFF. The CDR3 DNA is TGTGCCAGCAGTCCAGACAGCGCAACTAATGAAAAACTGTTTTTT.

This clonotype was detected a few times. V gene TRBV12-5 combines with J gene TRBJ2-7; D is perhaps TRBD2 (5 bases). V was shortened by 5 bases and J by 3 bases, with 17 bases between the two germline ends. This CDR3 contains 15 residues. Germline V gives CDR1 LGHNT, CDR2 FRNRAP. The CDR3: CASGHRIYEGYEQYF. Here the CDR3 DNA reads TGTGCTAGTGGTCATCGGATTTATGAGGGCTACGAGCAGTACTTC.

This chain links TRBV2 with TRBJ2-7, with D perhaps assigned TRBD1 or TRBD2 (5 bases each). V was cut by 5 bases and J by 5 bases, with 16 bases left in between. Germline V gene sequence: CDR1 SNHLY, CDR2 FYNNEI. This CDR3 has 14 residues. The CDR3 region is CASSPPGTANEQYF. Here the CDR3 DNA reads TGTGCCAGCAGTCCCCCCGGGACGGCGAACGAGCAGTACTTC.

The table lists this clonotype with many counts. This chain links TRBV6-5 with TRBJ2-5; possible D gene TRBD2, 5 bases. V gave up 0 bases and J gave up 2 bases, with 7 bases separating them. In germline, CDR1 is MNHEY, CDR2 SVGAGI. The length of the CDR3 is 14 residues. CDR3 loop: CASSYSRGQETQYF. For the CDR3, the DNA is TGTGCCAGCAGTTACTCCCGGGGTCAAGAGACCCAGTACTTC.

About this clonotype itself: At one end the junction does not follow the germline gene, possibly because of a read error. The rearrangement joins TRBV24-1 to TRBJ2-7; no firm D call. The CDR3 contains 12 residues. Looked up from germline, CDR1 is KGHDR and CDR2 is SFDVKD. This chain's CDR3 is CATSDQYYAQYF. CDR3 in DNA: TGTGCCACCAGTGATCAATATTACGCGCAGTACTTC.

This chain links TRBV7-9 with TRBJ2-5, with D unresolved. From germline, CDR1 is SEHNR and CDR2 FQNEAQ (reference sequence). This CDR3 is 15 amino acids long. Trimming shortened V by 0 bases and J by 0 bases, and 8 bases separated the two germline ends. CDR3 loop: CASSLAGRHQETQYF. The CDR3 coding sequence is TGTGCCAGCAGCTTAGCGGGCCGGCACCAAGAGACCCAGTACTTC. The full variable domain, in which reference TRBV7-9 and TRBJ2-5 provide the parts outside the CDR3, is DTGVSQNPRHKITKRGQNVTFRCDPISEHNRLYWYRQTLGQGPEFLTYFQNEAQLEKSRLLSDRFSAERPKGSFSTLEIQRTEQGDSAMYLCASSLAGRHQETQYFGPGTRLLVL.

This chain joins TRBV27 and TRBJ2-7, with D possibly matching TRBD2 (5 bases). From germline, CDR1 is MNHEY and CDR2 SMNVEV (reference sequence). V was trimmed by 2 bases and J by 8 bases, leaving 13 bases between them. This CDR3 is built from 13 residues. The DNA of the CDR3 is TGTGCCAGCAGTTTAGCCGGGGTATACAAGCAGTACTTC. Encoded protein: CASSLAGVYKQYF.

This clonotype came up a few times. CDR3 sequence reads: CASSIGSRNEQFF. DNA for the CDR3: TGTGCCAGTAGTATTGGATCTCGCAATGAGCAGTTCTTC. The chain uses TRBV19 and TRBJ2-1; no definite D call. Germline CDR1 reads LNHDA; CDR2 reads SQIVND (reference sequence). V was clipped by 3 bases and J by 6 bases, with 9 bases between them. This CDR3 has 13 residues.

V and J are TRBV7-8 and TRBJ2-5, with D perhaps TRBD1 (5 bases). Trimming left V 5 bases short and J 9 bases short, with 22 bases between. Germline CDR1 SGHVS, CDR2 FQNEAQ. The length of the CDR3 is 15 residues. The CDR3 sequence is CASSPPQVQVGAQYF. DNA of the CDR3: TGTGCCAGCAGCCCCCCACAGGTCCAAGTAGGGGCCCAGTACTTC.

On this clonotype itself: Given the absence of the conserved phenylalanine or tryptophan at the CDR3 end, a read error is likely. The chain joins TRBV29-1 to TRBJ2-1; 7 bases map to TRBD1. In germline, CDR1 is SQVTM, CDR2 ANQGSEA. The CDR3 consists of 15 residues. The trim removed 1 base at V and 0 bases at J, leaving 3 bases unmatched. The DNA for the CDR3 is TGCAGCGTTGAAGTGGGACAGAGCTCCTACAATGAGCAGTTCCTC. Amino acid sequence: CSVEVGQSSYNEQFL.

The chain has TRBV20-1 and TRBJ2-1; D not resolved. The germline V gene encodes CDR1 DFQATT and CDR2 SNEGSKA (reference sequence). The CDR3 sequence is 15 residues long. Trimming took 1 base from V and 6 from J, leaving 16 bases between them. Here the CDR3 DNA reads TGCAGTGCTAGAGGGGTCTTCTCCTTCAGCAATGAGCAGTTCTTC. It codes for CSARGVFSFSNEQFF.

The chain combines TRBV7-9 with TRBJ1-1; TRBD1 matches at 8 bases. Trimming removed 6 bases from V and 6 bases from J; junction bases left unmatched: 15. Germline CDR1 and CDR2: SEHNR and FQNEAQ (reference sequence). The CDR3 has 16 residues. CDR3 sequence (DNA): TGTGCCAGCAGAGGAGACAGGGGCGGGCGGGACGCTGAAGCTTTCTTT. It encodes CASRGDRGGRDAEAFF. Variable domain in full (rest from reference TRBV7-9 and TRBJ1-1): DTGVSQNPRHKITKRGQNVTFRCDPISEHNRLYWYRQTLGQGPEFLTYFQNEAQLEKSRLLSDRFSAERPKGSFSTLEIQRTEQGDSAMYLCASRGDRGGRDAEAFFGQGTRLTVV.

This clonotype was recorded once. The chain combines TRBV6-5 with TRBJ2-3; D is perhaps TRBD1 (6 bases). Deletions cut 2 bases from V and 0 bases from J, with 12 bases between. The CDR3 has 16 residues. Germline values: CDR1 MNHEY, CDR2 SVGAGI. CDR3 protein: CASSYTGIRSTDTQYF. DNA of the CDR3: TGTGCCAGCAGTTACACAGGGATCAGGAGCACAGATACGCAGTATTTT.

The gene calls are TRBV11-2 and TRBJ1-1, with D possibly matching TRBD1 (5 bases). The CDR3 runs to 13 residues. V dropped 7 bases and J dropped 4 bases, with 13 bases sitting between them. Per germline, CDR1 SGHAT and CDR2 FQNNGV. The CDR3 here is CASKGTVGTEAFF. Here the CDR3 DNA reads TGTGCCAGCAAAGGGACGGTCGGCACTGAAGCTTTCTTT.

The chain recombines TRBV27 with TRBJ1-6, with 10 bases identical to TRBD1. This CDR3 is 16 amino acids long. With V trimmed by 2 bases and J by 11 bases, 9 bases remained unmatched. CDR1 and CDR2 from the germline V gene are MNHEY and SMNVEV (reference sequence). The CDR3 nucleotides read TGTGCCAGCAGTTTAGACAGGGACAGGGGAAATACACCCCTCCACTTT. Amino acid sequence: CASSLDRDRGNTPLHF.

At least ten counts were recorded for this clonotype. J is TRBJ2-1 and V is TRBV4-1; 8 bases are a match to TRBD1. This CDR3 contains 13 residues. The J segment lost 8 bases and the V segment lost 3 bases, leaving 3 bases of the junction unmatched. Germline CDR1 and CDR2: MGHRA and YSYEKL. CDR3 sequence: CASSQNRGYEQFF. The CDR3 DNA reads as TGCGCCAGCAGCCAGAACAGGGGGTATGAGCAGTTCTTC.

J is TRBJ2-5 and V is TRBV7-9; D may match TRBD1 or TRBD2 (5 bases each). V dropped 3 bases and J dropped 0 bases, with 14 bases sitting between them. Per germline, CDR1 SEHNR and CDR2 FQNEAQ (reference sequence). The CDR3 runs to 16 residues. CDR3 sequence (DNA): TGTGCCAGCAGCTTGGGGGTCATGGGCGACCAAGAGACCCAGTACTTC. Translation gives CASSLGVMGDQETQYF.

This clonotype has just a few counts. This chain uses TRBV6-5 with TRBJ1-1; 7 positions match TRBD1. The germline V gene encodes CDR1 MNHEY and CDR2 SVGAGI. The CDR3 has 14 residues. The V gene end was trimmed by 6 bases and the J gene end by 0 bases; junction bases not matched to a gene: 4. In DNA form, the CDR3 reads TGTGCCAGCAGACAGGGGATGATGAACACTGAAGCTTTCTTT. This translates into CASRQGMMNTEAFF.